This T cell receptor (beta chain) originates from a study of T cell responses to AZD1222 COVID-19 vaccine. TCRdb keeps only in-frame clones here, not all; method: immunoSEQ multiplex PCR. The table has tens of thousands of clones, around 90% seen once. The clonotype originates from an adult in good health. The starting material was peripheral blood, obtained on day 0 of AZD1222 vaccination.

As DNA, the CDR3 is TGTGCCAGCAGCCTTTGGACAGCCCTTACGGTCGGGTCGGGTGGCTACACCTTC. Protein: CASSLWTALTVGSGGYTF. V is TRBV7-9 and J is TRBJ1-2; perhaps TRBD1 as D (6 bases). V gave up 5 bases and J gave up 7 bases, with 29 bases separating them. There are 18 residues in the CDR3. Germline CDR1 is SEHNR and CDR2 is FQNEAQ (reference sequence).